The sequence of this T cell receptor beta chain was determined in a study of OX40 agonist ivuxolimab in advanced cancers. This table comes from immunoSEQ multiplex PCR, and its TCRdb copy is limited to in-frame clones, with some not included. This sample has tens of thousands of clones, with roughly 91% found just once. This receptor was obtained from an adult with an advanced solid tumor such as melanoma, head and neck, liver or kidney cancer. The input for sequencing was CD4+ or CD8+ T cells sorted from blood, taken in a trial of the OX40 agonist ivuxolimab.

Written as DNA, the CDR3 is TGTGCCAGCAGTGGGACGTGGGGCCGGACCTTCACAGATACGCAGTATTTT. As protein: CASSGTWGRTFTDTQYF. This chain uses TRBV6-1 with TRBJ2-3; D may be TRBD1 (5 bases). The CDR3 runs to 17 residues. Trimming removed 4 bases at V and 2 bases at J, with 19 bases between. Germline CDR1 is MNHNS and CDR2 is SASEGT.